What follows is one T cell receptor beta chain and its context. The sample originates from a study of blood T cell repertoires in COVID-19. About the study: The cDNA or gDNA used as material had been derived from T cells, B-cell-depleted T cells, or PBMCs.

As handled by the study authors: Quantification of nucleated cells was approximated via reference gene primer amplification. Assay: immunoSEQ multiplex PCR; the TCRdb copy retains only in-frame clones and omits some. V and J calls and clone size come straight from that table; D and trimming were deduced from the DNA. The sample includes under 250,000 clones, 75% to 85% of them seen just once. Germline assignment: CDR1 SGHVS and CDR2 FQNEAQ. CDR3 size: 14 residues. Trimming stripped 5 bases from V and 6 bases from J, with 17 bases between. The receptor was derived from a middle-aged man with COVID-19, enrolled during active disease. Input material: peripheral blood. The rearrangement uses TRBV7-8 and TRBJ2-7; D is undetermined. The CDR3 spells CASSPGPGFGEQYF. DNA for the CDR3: TGTGCCAGCAGCCCTGGTCCCGGTTTCGGCGAGCAGTACTTC.